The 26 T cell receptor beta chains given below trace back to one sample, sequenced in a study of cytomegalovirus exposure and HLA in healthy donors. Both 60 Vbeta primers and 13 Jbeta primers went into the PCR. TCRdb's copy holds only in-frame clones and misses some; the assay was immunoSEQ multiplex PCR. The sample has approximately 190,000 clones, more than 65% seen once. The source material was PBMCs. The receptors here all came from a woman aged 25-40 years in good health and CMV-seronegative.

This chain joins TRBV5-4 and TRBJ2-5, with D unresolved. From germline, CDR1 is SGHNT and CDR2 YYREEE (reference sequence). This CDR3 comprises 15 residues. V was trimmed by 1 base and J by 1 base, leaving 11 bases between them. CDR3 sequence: CASSLFAGPQETQYF. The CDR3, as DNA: TGTGCCAGCAGCTTGTTTGCTGGCCCCCAAGAGACCCAGTACTTC.

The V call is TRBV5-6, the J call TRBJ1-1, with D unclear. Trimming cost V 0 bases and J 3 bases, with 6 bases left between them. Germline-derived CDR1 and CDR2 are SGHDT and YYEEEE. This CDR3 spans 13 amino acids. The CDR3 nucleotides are TGTGCCAGCAGCTTGGCGTTAGACACTGAAGCTTTCTTT. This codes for CASSLALDTEAFF.

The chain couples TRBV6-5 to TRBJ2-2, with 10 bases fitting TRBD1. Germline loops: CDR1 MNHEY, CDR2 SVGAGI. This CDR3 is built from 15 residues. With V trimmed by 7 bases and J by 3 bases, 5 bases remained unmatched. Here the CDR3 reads CASNKDRGHTGELFF. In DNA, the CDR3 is TGTGCCAGCAATAAAGACAGGGGGCACACCGGGGAGCTGTTTTTT.

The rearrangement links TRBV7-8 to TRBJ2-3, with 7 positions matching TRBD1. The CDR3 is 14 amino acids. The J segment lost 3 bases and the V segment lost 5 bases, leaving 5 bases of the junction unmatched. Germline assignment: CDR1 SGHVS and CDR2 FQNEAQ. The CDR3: CASSRQGRTDTQYF. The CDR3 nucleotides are TGTGCCAGCAGCCGACAGGGCCGAACAGATACGCAGTATTTT.

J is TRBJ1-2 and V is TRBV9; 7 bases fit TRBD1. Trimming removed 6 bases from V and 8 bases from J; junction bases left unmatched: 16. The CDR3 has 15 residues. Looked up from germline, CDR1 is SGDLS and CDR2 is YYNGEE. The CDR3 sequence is CASIVLDRAVWGYTF. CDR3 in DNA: TGTGCCAGCATCGTGCTAGACAGGGCGGTTTGGGGCTACACCTTC.

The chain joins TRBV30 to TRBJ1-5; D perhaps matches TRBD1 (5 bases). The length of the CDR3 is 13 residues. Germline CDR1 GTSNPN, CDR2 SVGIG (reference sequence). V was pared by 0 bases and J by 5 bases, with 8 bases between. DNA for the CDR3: TGTGCCTGGAGTGTATTAGGGGATCAGCCCCAGCATTTT. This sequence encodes CAWSVLGDQPQHF.

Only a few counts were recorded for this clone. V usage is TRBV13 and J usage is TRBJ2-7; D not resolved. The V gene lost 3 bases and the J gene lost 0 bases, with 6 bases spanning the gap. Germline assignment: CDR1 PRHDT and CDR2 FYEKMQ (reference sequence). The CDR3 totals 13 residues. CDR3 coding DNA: TGTGCCAGCAGCTTGCAGATCTCCTACGAGCAGTACTTC. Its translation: CASSLQISYEQYF.

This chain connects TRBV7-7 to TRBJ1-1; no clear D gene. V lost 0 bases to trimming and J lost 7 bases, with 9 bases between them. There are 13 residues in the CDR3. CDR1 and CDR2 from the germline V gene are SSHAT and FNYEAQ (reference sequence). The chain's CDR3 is CASSLAAGSEAFF. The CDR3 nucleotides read TGTGCCAGCAGCTTAGCCGCGGGGAGTGAAGCTTTCTTT.

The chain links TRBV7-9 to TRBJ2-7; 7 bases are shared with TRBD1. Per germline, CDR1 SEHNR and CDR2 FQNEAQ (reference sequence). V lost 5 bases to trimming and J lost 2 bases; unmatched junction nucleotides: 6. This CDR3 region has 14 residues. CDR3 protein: CASSPGDSPYEQYF. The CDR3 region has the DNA TGTGCCAGCAGCCCAGGGGACAGCCCCTACGAGCAGTACTTC.

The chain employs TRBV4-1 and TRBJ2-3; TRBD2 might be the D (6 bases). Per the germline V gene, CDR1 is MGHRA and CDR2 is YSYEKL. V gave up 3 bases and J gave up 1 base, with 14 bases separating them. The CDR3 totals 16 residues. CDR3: CASSQLPGLRTDTQYF. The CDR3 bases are TGCGCCAGCAGCCAGCTACCGGGACTCCGCACAGATACGCAGTATTTT.

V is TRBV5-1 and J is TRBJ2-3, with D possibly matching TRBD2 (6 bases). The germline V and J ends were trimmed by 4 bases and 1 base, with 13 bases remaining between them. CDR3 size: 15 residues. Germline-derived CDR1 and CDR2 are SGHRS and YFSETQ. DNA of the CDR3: TGCGCCAGCAGCCACGGGGGAATTGGCACAGATACGCAGTATTTT. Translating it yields CASSHGGIGTDTQYF. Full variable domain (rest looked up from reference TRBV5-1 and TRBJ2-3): KAGVTQTPRYLIKTRGQQVTLSCSPISGHRSVSWYQQTPGQGLQFLFEYFSETQRNKGNFPGRFSGRQFSNSRSEMNVSTLELGDSALYLCASSHGGIGTDTQYFGPGTRLTVL.

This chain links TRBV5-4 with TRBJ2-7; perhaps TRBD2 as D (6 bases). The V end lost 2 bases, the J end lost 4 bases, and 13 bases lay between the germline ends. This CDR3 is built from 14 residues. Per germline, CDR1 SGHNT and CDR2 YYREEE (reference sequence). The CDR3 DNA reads TGTGCCAGCAGCTTAGGAGGGCCCCCTTACGAGCAGTACTTC. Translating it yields CASSLGGPPYEQYF.

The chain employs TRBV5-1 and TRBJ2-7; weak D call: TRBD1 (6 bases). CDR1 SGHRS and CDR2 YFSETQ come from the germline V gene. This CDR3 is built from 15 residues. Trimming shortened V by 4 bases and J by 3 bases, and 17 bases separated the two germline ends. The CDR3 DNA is TGCGCCAGCAGCCCCCGTGGGGGCCGTAACTACGAGCAGTACTTC. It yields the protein CASSPRGGRNYEQYF.

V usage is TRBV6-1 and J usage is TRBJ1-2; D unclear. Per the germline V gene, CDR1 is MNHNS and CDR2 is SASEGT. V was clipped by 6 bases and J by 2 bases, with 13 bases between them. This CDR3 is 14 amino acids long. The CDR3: CASSTPGVNYGYTF. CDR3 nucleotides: TGTGCCAGCAGCACGCCGGGAGTCAACTATGGCTACACCTTC.

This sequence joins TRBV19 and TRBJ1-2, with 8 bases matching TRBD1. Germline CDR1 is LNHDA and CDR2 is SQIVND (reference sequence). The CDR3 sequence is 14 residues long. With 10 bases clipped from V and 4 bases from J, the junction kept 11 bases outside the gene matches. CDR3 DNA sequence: TGTGCCACCACTGAAACAGGGACAGGCTATGGCTACACCTTC. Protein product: CATTETGTGYGYTF.

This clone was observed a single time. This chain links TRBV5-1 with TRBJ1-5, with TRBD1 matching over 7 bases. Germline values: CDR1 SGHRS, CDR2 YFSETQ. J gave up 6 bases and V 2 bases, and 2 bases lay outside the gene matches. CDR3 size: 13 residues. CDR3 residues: CASSLQGSQPQHF. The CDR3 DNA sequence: TGCGCCAGCAGCTTACAGGGGTCTCAGCCCCAGCATTTT.

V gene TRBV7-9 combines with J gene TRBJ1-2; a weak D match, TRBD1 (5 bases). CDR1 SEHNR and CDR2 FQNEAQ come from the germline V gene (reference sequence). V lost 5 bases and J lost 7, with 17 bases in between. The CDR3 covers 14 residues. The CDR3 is CASSEIEGVGGYTF. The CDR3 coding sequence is TGTGCCAGCAGCGAAATCGAAGGGGTAGGTGGCTACACCTTC.

In DNA form, the CDR3 reads TGCGCCAGCCTCAGGGGATCTAACTATGGCTACACCTTC. It yields the protein CASLRGSNYGYTF. The chain carries TRBV10-2 and TRBJ1-2; D possibly corresponds to TRBD1 (6 bases). This CDR3 contains 13 residues. With 8 bases removed from V and 0 bases from J, the gap between germline ends came to 10 bases. The germline CDR1 and CDR2 sequences are WSHSY and SAAADI.

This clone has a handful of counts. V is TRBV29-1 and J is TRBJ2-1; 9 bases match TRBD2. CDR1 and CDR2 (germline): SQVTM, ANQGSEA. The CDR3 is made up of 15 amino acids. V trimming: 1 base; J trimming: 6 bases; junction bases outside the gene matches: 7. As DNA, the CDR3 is TGCAGCGTTGAAGCGAGACTAGCGGAGCCCAATGAGCAGTTCTTC. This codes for CSVEARLAEPNEQFF.

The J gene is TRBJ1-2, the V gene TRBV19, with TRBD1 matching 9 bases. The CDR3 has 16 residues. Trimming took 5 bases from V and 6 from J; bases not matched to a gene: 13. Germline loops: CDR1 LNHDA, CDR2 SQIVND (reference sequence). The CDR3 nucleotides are TGTGCCAGTAGTGGCATGACGGGACAGGGAAGCGATGGCTACACCTTC. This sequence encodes CASSGMTGQGSDGYTF.

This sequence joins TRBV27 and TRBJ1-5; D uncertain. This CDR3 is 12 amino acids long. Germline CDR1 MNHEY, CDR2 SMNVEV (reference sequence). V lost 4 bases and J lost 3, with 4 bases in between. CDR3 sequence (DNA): TGTGCCAGCAGTTCCTACAATCAGCCCCAGCATTTT. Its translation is CASSSYNQPQHF.

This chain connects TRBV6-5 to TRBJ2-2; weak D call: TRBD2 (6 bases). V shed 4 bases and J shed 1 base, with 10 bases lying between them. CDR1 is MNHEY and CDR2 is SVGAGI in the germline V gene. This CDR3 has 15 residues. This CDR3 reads CASSSPGRNTGELFF. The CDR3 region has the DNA TGTGCCAGCAGTTCGCCCGGGAGGAACACCGGGGAGCTGTTTTTT.

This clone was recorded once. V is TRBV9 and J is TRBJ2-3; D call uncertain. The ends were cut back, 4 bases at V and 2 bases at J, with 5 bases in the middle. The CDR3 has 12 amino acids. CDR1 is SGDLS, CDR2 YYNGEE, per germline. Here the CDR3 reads CASSRVTDTQYF. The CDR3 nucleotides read TGTGCCAGCAGCCGGGTCACAGATACGCAGTATTTT.

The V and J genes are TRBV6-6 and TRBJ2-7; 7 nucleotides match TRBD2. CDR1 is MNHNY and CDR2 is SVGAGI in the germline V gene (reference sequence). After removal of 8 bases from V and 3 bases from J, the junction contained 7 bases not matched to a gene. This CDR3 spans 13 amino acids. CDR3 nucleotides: TGTGCCAGCCAACGGGGGACTATCTACGAGCAGTACTTC. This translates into CASQRGTIYEQYF.

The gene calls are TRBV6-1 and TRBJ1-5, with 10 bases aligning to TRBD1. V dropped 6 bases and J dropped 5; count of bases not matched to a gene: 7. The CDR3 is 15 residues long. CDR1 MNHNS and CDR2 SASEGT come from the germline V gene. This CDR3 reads CASSKKTGGHQPQHF. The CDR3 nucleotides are TGTGCCAGCAGCAAGAAGACAGGGGGCCATCAGCCCCAGCATTTT.

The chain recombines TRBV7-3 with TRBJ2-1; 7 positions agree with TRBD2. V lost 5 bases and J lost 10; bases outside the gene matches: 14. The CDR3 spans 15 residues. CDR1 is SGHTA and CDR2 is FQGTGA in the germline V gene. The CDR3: CASSQNGASGLEQFF. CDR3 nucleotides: TGTGCCAGCAGCCAAAACGGGGCTAGCGGCCTAGAGCAGTTCTTC. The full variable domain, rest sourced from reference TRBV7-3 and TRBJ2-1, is GAGVSQTPSNKVTEKGKYVELRCDPISGHTALYWYRQSLGQGPEFLIYFQGTGAADDSGLPNDRFFAVRPEGSVSTLKIQRTERGDSAVYLCASSQNGASGLEQFFGPGTRLTVL.